This TCR beta chain was recovered during a study of blood T cell repertoires in COVID-19. This CDR3 is built from 14 residues. Trimming shortened V by 5 bases and J by 2 bases, and 12 bases separated the two germline ends. Per the germline V gene, CDR1 is SGHTA and CDR2 is FQGNSA. This clone appeared a single time. Only in-frame clones appear in the TCRdb table, and some are missing; sequencing was by immunoSEQ multiplex PCR. The repertoire includes 280,000 or so clones, roughly 87% of them detected once, and almost 9.5% sits in the top ten. The sample was peripheral blood. The V and J genes are TRBV7-2 and TRBJ1-2; tentatively, D is TRBD1 (6 bases). This sequence was found in a man aged 18 to 29 with active or convalescent COVID-19. The CDR3 DNA follows: TGTGCCAGCAGCCCCCGGGGGGCGAACTATGGCTACACCTTC. This sequence encodes CASSPRGANYGYTF. The full variable domain, completed using reference TRBV7-2 and TRBJ1-2, is GAGVSQSPSNKVTEKGKDVELRCDPISGHTALYWYRQSLGQGLEFLIYFQGNSAPDKSGLPSDRFSAERTGGSVSTLTIQRTQQEDSAVYLCASSPRGANYGYTFGSGTRLTVV.